This T cell receptor (beta chain) comes out of a study of cytomegalovirus exposure and HLA in healthy donors. Study-wide findings and caveats: Evidence from a later analysis indicated that most CMV-associated TCR beta chains looked HLA-restricted. Later analysis identified 15,000 to 20,000 TCR beta sequences associated with HLA alleles, using a false discovery rate threshold of 0.05. TCR beta V- and J-gene trimming, according to a later analysis, was linked to a missense DCLRE1C variant.

Of note for this clone: Its antigen is undetermined.

The PCR employed 60 Vbeta primers together with 13 Jbeta primers. Libraries were prepared by immunoSEQ multiplex PCR; TCRdb keeps only in-frame clonotypes and omits some of them. The sample comprises more than 95,000 clones, 60% to 70% of which are singletons, and 2.5% to 4% rests with the top ten. Germline V lookup: CDR1 SGHVS, CDR2 FQNEAQ. This CDR3 contains 19 residues. V gave up 2 bases and J gave up 2 bases; unmatched junction bases: 14. This chain connects TRBV7-8 to TRBJ2-5; TRBD2 matches at 10 bases. Source material: PBMCs. This TCR was sampled from a woman aged 50 to 65 in good health and CMV-seronegative. The chain's CDR3 is CASSLTPLAGVLGQETQYF. The CDR3 bases are TGTGCCAGCAGCTTAACCCCCCTAGCGGGAGTGCTAGGGCAAGAGACCCAGTACTTC.